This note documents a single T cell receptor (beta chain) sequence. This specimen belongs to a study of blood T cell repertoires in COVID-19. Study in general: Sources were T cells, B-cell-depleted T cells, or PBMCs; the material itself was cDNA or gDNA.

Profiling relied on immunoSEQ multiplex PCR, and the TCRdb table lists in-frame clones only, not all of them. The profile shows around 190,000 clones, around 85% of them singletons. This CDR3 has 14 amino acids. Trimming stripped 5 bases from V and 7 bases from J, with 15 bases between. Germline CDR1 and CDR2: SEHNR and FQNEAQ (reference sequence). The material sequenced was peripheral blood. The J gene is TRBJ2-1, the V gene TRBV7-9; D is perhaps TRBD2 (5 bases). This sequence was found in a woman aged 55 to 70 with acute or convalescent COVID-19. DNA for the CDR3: TGTGCCAGCAGCCCGACTACCCCGTCGAATGAGCAGTTCTTC. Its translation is CASSPTTPSNEQFF. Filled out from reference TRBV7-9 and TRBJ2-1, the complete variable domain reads DTGVSQNPRHKITKRGQNVTFRCDPISEHNRLYWYRQTLGQGPEFLTYFQNEAQLEKSRLLSDRFSAERPKGSFSTLEIQRTEQGDSAMYLCASSPTTPSNEQFFGPGTRLTVL.